The T cell receptor (beta chain) described here comes from a study of T cell responses to AZD1222 COVID-19 vaccine. Looking at the study overall: Pooling of second doses given at about 4 or about 12 weeks was done.

Assay used: immunoSEQ multiplex PCR; TCRdb lists only in-frame clones, some missing. The sample consists of roughly 180,000 clones, 94% of them appearing once. Trimming left V 5 bases short and J 0 bases short, with 7 bases between. The CDR3 is 13 amino acids. Germline-derived CDR1 and CDR2 are LGHDT and YNNKEL (reference sequence). This chain joins TRBV3-1 (or the pseudogene TRBV3-2) and TRBJ1-1; possible D gene TRBD1, 6 bases. The sequence came from an adult in good health. Sequenced here: peripheral blood, sampled on day 0 of AZD1222 vaccination. DNA of the CDR3: TGTGCCAGCAGCGCAGGGGTGAACACTGAAGCTTTCTTT. Translating gives CASSAGVNTEAFF.